Shown below are 19 T cell receptor beta chains from a single sample sequenced in a study of T-cell reconstitution after alpha-beta-depleted transplantation in children. Unique molecular identifiers were used to barcode this TCRbeta library. One entry per CDR3 protein, called by TCRdb with MiXCR from the PCR reads. This sample has hundreds of thousands of distinct CDR3 sequences, with over 15% found just once. The starting material was PBMCs from the stem cell graft donor, obtained from the stem cell graft. The receptors derive from a human donor who donated a stem cell graft to a child with acute myeloid leukemia.

The rearrangement links TRBV20-1 to TRBJ2-3; D possibly uses TRBD1 or TRBD2 (5 bases each). The ends were cut back, 0 bases at V and 1 base at J, with 14 bases in the middle. The CDR3 is 16 amino acids. Germline assignment: CDR1 DFQATT and CDR2 SNEGSKA (reference sequence). The CDR3 nucleotides are TGCAGTGCTAGAGAAAGGTACAGGACTCGCACAGATACGCAGTATTTT. It yields the protein CSARERYRTRTDTQYF.

This clonotype came up many times. This rearrangement joins TRBV11-2 to TRBJ2-1, with 9 nucleotides matching TRBD2. Looked up from germline, CDR1 is SGHAT and CDR2 is FQNNGV. The CDR3 has 16 residues. Trimming removed 1 base from V and 4 bases from J; junction bases left unmatched: 5. In DNA form, the CDR3 reads TGTGCCAGCAGCTTAGTTTTTAGCGGGGGTTACAATGAGCAGTTCTTC. Translating it yields CASSLVFSGGYNEQFF.

J is TRBJ2-7 and V is TRBV7-3, with 8 positions matching TRBD1. The CDR3 has 15 amino acids. CDR1 is SGHTA and CDR2 is FQGTGA in the germline V gene. J gave up 1 base and V 5 bases, and 7 bases lay outside the gene matches. CDR3 in amino acids: CASSGQGFISYEQYF. CDR3 nucleotides: TGTGCCAGCAGCGGACAGGGTTTTATATCCTACGAGCAGTACTTC.

The rearrangement joins TRBV28 to TRBJ2-1; D remains ambiguous. The CDR3 runs to 14 residues. Looked up from germline, CDR1 is MDHEN and CDR2 is SYDVKM. The germline V and J ends were trimmed by 3 bases and 2 bases, with 8 bases remaining between them. The CDR3 here is CASSFWETYNEQFF. The CDR3 DNA reads TGTGCCAGCAGTTTTTGGGAAACCTACAATGAGCAGTTCTTC. Full variable domain (missing parts from reference TRBV28 and TRBJ2-1): DVKVTQSSRYLVKRTGEKVFLECVQDMDHENMFWYRQDPGLGLRLIYFSYDVKMKEKGDIPEGYSVSREKKERFSLILESASTNQTSMYLCASSFWETYNEQFFGPGTRLTVL.

This clonotype has more than one count but fewer than ten. The chain recombines TRBV7-9 with TRBJ1-6; the match to TRBD1 covers 8 bases. The germline V gene has CDR1 SEHNR and CDR2 FQNEAQ (reference sequence). The J segment lost 0 bases and the V segment lost 6 bases, leaving 4 bases of the junction unmatched. This CDR3 is built from 16 residues. The CDR3 spells CASRAQGASYNSPLHF. The DNA for the CDR3 is TGTGCCAGCAGGGCCCAGGGGGCCTCCTATAATTCACCCCTCCACTTT.

This clonotype was counted a few times. The V gene is TRBV20-1, the J gene TRBJ2-2; D might be TRBD2 (5 bases). Germline assignment: CDR1 DFQATT and CDR2 SNEGSKA (reference sequence). The CDR3 has 14 amino acids. The V end was cut by 1 base, the J end by 1 base, with 7 bases between. The CDR3 DNA reads as TGCAGTGCTAGAGTGGCGGGGAACACCGGGGAGCTGTTTTTT. This sequence encodes CSARVAGNTGELFF.

This clonotype was detected many times. The chain is built from TRBV6-5 and TRBJ1-5; D gene uncertain. The CDR3 spans 13 residues. Trimming took off 4 bases at V and 5 bases at J, with 9 bases between the two ends. The germline V gene has CDR1 MNHEY and CDR2 SVGAGI. CDR3 in DNA: TGTGCCAGCAGTTCTAACAACGATCAGCCCCAGCATTTT. It yields the protein CASSSNNDQPQHF.

This clonotype appeared a few times. V gene TRBV7-8 combines with J gene TRBJ2-5; TRBD1 matches 7 bases. Germline V gene sequence: CDR1 SGHVS, CDR2 FQNEAQ. V shed 6 bases and J 2 bases; nucleotides not matched to a gene: 9. There are 15 residues in the CDR3. The CDR3 nucleotides read TGTGCCAGCAGTTCCTTCCCACAGGGGCAAGAGACCCAGTACTTC. It specifies CASSSFPQGQETQYF.

The chain carries TRBV27 and TRBJ1-2, with D unresolved. V lost 2 bases, J lost 4 bases, and 11 bases lay in between. The CDR3 contains 14 residues. Germline V gives CDR1 MNHEY, CDR2 SMNVEV (reference sequence). The CDR3 reads CASSLGGGIYGYTF. DNA of the CDR3: TGTGCCAGCAGTTTAGGTGGTGGAATCTATGGCTACACCTTC.

This sequence joins TRBV20-1 and TRBJ1-1; D might be TRBD1 (5 bases). V was pared by 5 bases and J by 4 bases, with 17 bases between. The CDR3 is 14 residues long. Germline loops: CDR1 DFQATT, CDR2 SNEGSKA (reference sequence). CDR3 in amino acids: CSARPRWGITEAFF. DNA of the CDR3: TGCAGTGCTCGGCCCAGGTGGGGGATCACTGAAGCTTTCTTT.

This chain uses TRBV12-3 or TRBV12-4 with TRBJ2-7; no clear D gene. The V and J ends lost 2 bases and 9 bases respectively, with 11 bases between them. The length of the CDR3 is 12 residues. The CDR3 nucleotides read TGTGCCAGCAGTTTATTCGGTGATCGGCAGTACGTC. Translated: CASSLFGDRQYV.

This clonotype was detected a few times. The genes are TRBV7-2 and TRBJ2-7; 12 nucleotides agree with TRBD2. With 1 base clipped from V and 5 bases from J, the junction kept 9 bases outside the gene matches. Germline loops: CDR1 SGHTA, CDR2 FQGNSA. The CDR3 contains 17 residues. The CDR3 loop is CASSLVSLAGGSHEQYF. The CDR3 DNA follows: TGTGCCAGCAGCTTAGTTTCACTAGCGGGGGGTTCCCACGAGCAGTACTTC.

This sequence joins TRBV5-1 and TRBJ2-7, with 10 bases aligning to TRBD1. Germline CDR1 reads SGHRS; CDR2 reads YFSETQ. The J segment lost 5 bases and the V segment lost 4 bases, leaving 9 bases of the junction unmatched. The CDR3 is 15 residues long. The CDR3 sequence is CASSQDRGLLNEQYF. DNA of the CDR3: TGCGCCAGCAGCCAAGACAGGGGGCTGTTAAACGAGCAGTACTTC.

This clonotype has ten or more counts. V gene TRBV27 combines with J gene TRBJ2-3; D unresolved. V lost 5 bases to trimming and J lost 0 bases, with 6 bases between them. From germline, CDR1 is MNHEY and CDR2 SMNVEV (reference sequence). The CDR3 has 13 amino acids. Here the CDR3 reads CASSLTSTDTQYF. In nucleotides, the CDR3 is TGTGCCAGCAGTCTTACTAGCACAGATACGCAGTATTTT.

The rearrangement uses TRBV20-1 and TRBJ2-7; a weak D match, TRBD1 (6 bases). Germline-derived CDR1 and CDR2 are DFQATT and SNEGSKA (reference sequence). The ends were cut back, 3 bases at V and 3 bases at J, with 12 bases in the middle. This CDR3 has 13 residues. The CDR3 coding sequence is TGCAGTGCTAGGATGACAGGATACTACGAGCAGTACTTC. Translating it yields CSARMTGYYEQYF.

This clonotype was detected only a few times. V is TRBV7-7 and J is TRBJ2-5; 10 bases line up with TRBD2. Looked up from germline, CDR1 is SSHAT and CDR2 is FNYEAQ (reference sequence). V lost 4 bases, J lost 5 bases, and 7 bases stayed unmatched. The CDR3 loop spans 15 amino acids. The CDR3 spells CASSSQPGLAETQYF. The CDR3 bases are TGTGCCAGCAGCTCGCAGCCGGGACTAGCGGAGACCCAGTACTTC.

The genes are TRBV7-1 and TRBJ2-2, with 11 positions matching TRBD2. TRBV7-1 is an ORF, and what it does is uncertain. The V gene end was trimmed by 5 bases and the J gene end by 1 base; junction bases not matched to a gene: 9. The CDR3 loop spans 18 amino acids. The CDR3 nucleotides read TGTGCCAGCAGCCCTCACCTAGCGGGGGGCCTGAACACCGGGGAGCTGTTTTTT. The encoded protein is CASSPHLAGGLNTGELFF.

This clonotype was recorded many times. The chain carries TRBV20-1 and TRBJ2-1; D ambiguous. Germline V gives CDR1 DFQATT, CDR2 SNEGSKA (reference sequence). The length of the CDR3 is 14 residues. Trimming took off 1 base at V and 4 bases at J, with 11 bases between the two ends. The CDR3 region is CSARGSERYNEQFF. DNA of the CDR3: TGCAGTGCTAGAGGGTCGGAAAGATACAATGAGCAGTTCTTC.

This clonotype has ten or more counts. V and J are TRBV20-1 and TRBJ1-6; D is undetermined. With 1 base removed from V and 8 bases from J, the gap between germline ends came to 9 bases. This CDR3 has 13 amino acids. CDR1 is DFQATT, CDR2 SNEGSKA, per germline (reference sequence). The CDR3 DNA sequence: TGCAGTGCTAGAGGGAGAGAGGATTCACCCCTCCACTTT. Protein product: CSARGREDSPLHF.